Sequencing of this T cell receptor beta chain was carried out in a study of siplizumab effects on memory and regulatory T cells. Study observations and caveats: Treatment with siplizumab left mappable alloreactive CD4+ clones averaging about 63% Treg-derived, compared with 25% to 30% in controls. Roughly 75-96% of proliferating clones (CD4+ or CD8+) could not be assigned a naive or memory phenotype. Alloreactive sequences traceable to unstimulated CD4+ memory cells were significantly reduced by siplizumab.

The table came from immunoSEQ multiplex PCR; TCRdb's copy has only in-frame clones and leaves some out. Of around 100,000 clones in the sample, about 90% were seen once. CDR3 size: 14 residues. CDR1 and CDR2 from the germline V gene are LNHDA and SQIVND (reference sequence). V shed 7 bases and J shed 5 bases, with 12 bases lying between them. A note on this clone: As yet, its antigen is unknown.

The chain links TRBV19 to TRBJ2-6; no reliable D call. The sequenced material came from CD4+ T cells sorted from blood. This sequence originates from a human donor in good health. Some clones in this sample may be carry-over from other donors' samples. In DNA, the CDR3 is TGTGCCAGTAATGGTTTGGCTAGGGCCAACGTCCTGACTTTC. Its protein is CASNGLARANVLTF.